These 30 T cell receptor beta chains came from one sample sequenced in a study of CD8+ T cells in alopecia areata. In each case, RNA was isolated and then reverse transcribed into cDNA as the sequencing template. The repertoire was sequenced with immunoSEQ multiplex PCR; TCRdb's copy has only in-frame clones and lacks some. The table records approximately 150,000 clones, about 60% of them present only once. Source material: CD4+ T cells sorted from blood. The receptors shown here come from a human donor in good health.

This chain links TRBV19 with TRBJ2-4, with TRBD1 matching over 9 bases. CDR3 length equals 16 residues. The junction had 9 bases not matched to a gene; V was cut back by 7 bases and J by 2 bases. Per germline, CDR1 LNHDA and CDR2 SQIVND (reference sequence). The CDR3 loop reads CASKDRGGRTKNIQYF. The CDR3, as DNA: TGTGCCAGTAAGGACAGGGGAGGAAGAACCAAAAACATTCAGTACTTC.

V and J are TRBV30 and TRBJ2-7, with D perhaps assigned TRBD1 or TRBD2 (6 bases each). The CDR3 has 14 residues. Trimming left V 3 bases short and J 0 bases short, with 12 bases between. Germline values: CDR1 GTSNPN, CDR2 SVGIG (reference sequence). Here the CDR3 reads CAWSQGGNSYEQYF. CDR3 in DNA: TGTGCCTGGAGCCAAGGGGGGAACTCCTACGAGCAGTACTTC.

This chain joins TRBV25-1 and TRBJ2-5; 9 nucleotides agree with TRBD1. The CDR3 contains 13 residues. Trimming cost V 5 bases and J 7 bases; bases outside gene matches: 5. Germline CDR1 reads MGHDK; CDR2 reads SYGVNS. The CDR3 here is CASSPGQGGTQYF. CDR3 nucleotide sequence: TGTGCCAGCAGTCCGGGACAGGGAGGGACCCAGTACTTC. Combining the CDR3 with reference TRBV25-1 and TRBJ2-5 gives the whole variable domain EADIYQTPRYLVIGTGKKITLECSQTMGHDKMYWYQQDPGMELHLIHYSYGVNSTEKGDLSSESTVSRIRTEHFPLTLESARPSHTSQYLCASSPGQGGTQYFGPGTRLLVL.

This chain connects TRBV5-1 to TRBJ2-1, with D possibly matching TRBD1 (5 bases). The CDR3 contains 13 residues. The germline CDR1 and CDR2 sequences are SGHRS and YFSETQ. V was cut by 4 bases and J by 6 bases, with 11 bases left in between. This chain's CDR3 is CASSAFRGNEQFF. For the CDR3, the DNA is TGCGCCAGCAGCGCCTTTAGGGGCAATGAGCAGTTCTTC. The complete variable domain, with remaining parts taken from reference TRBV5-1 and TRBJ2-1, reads KAGVTQTPRYLIKTRGQQVTLSCSPISGHRSVSWYQQTPGQGLQFLFEYFSETQRNKGNFPGRFSGRQFSNSRSEMNVSTLELGDSALYLCASSAFRGNEQFFGPGTRLTVL.

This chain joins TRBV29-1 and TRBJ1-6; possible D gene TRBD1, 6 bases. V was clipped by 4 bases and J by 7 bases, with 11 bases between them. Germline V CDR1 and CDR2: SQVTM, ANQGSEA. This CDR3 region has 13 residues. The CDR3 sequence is CSVGPGANSPLHF. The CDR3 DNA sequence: TGCAGCGTTGGACCAGGGGCGAATTCACCCCTCCACTTT.

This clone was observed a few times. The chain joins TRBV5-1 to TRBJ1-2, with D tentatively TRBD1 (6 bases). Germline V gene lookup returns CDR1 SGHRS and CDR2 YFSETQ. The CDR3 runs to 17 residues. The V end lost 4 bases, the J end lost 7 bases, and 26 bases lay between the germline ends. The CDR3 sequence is CASSTYSVLGGASGYTF. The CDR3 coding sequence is TGCGCCAGCAGCACGTATTCCGTTCTCGGGGGCGCATCTGGCTACACCTTC.

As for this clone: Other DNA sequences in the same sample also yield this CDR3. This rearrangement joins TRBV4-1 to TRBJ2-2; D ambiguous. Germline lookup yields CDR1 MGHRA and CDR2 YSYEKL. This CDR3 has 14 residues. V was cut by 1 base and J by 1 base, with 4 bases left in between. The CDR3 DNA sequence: TGCGCCAGCAGCCAAGTTCGGAACACCGGGGAGCTGTTTTTT. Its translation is CASSQVRNTGELFF.

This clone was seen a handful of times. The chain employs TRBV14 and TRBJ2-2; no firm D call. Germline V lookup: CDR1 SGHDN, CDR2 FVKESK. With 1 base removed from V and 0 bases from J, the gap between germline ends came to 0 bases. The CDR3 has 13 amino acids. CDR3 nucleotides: TGTGCCAGCAGCCAAGCGAACACCGGGGAGCTGTTTTTT. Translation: CASSQANTGELFF.

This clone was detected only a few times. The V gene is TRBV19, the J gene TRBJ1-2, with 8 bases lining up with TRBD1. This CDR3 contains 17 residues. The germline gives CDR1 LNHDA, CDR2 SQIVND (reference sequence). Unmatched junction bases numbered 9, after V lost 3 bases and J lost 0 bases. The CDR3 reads CASSILTGGRTNYGYTF. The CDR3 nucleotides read TGTGCCAGTAGTATCCTAACAGGGGGAAGAACTAACTATGGCTACACCTTC.

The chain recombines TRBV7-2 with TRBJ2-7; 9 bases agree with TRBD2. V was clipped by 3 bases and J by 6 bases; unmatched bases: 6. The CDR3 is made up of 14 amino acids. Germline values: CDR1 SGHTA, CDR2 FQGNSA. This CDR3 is CASSFFSGSAEQYF. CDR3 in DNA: TGTGCCAGCAGCTTCTTTAGCGGGAGTGCCGAGCAGTACTTC.

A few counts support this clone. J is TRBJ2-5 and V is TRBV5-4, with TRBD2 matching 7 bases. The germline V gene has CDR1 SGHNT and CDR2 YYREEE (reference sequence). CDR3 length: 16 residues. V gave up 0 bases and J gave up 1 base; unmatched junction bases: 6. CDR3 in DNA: TGTGCCAGCAGCTTGGGGGGCGGGAGATCCCAAGAGACCCAGTACTTC. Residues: CASSLGGGRSQETQYF.

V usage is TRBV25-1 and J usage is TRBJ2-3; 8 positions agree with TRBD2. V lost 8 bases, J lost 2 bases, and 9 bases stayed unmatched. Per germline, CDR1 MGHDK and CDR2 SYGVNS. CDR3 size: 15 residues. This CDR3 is CASPRREESTDTQYF. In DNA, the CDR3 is TGTGCCAGCCCTCGGCGGGAGGAGTCCACAGATACGCAGTATTTT. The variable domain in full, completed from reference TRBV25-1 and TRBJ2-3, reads EADIYQTPRYLVIGTGKKITLECSQTMGHDKMYWYQQDPGMELHLIHYSYGVNSTEKGDLSSESTVSRIRTEHFPLTLESARPSHTSQYLCASPRREESTDTQYFGPGTRLTVL.

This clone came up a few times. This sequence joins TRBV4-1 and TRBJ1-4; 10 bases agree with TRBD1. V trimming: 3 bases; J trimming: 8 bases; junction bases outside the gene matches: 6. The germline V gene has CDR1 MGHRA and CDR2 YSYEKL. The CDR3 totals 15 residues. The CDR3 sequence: CASSQHGTGVEKLFF. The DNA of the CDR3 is TGCGCCAGCAGCCAGCACGGGACAGGGGTAGAAAAACTGTTTTTT.

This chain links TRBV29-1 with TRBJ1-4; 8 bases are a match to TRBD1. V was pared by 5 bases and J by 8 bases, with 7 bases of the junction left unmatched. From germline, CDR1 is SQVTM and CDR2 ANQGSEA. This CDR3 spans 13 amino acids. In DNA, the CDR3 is TGCAGCGTTAGACAGGGGAAGAACGAAAAACTGTTTTTT. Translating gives CSVRQGKNEKLFF.

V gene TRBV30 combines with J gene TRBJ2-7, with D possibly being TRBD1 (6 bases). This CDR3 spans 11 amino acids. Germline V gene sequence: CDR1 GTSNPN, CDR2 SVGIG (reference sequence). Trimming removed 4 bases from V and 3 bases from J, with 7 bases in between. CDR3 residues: CAWNRDYEQYF. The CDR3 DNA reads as TGTGCCTGGAACAGGGACTACGAGCAGTACTTC.

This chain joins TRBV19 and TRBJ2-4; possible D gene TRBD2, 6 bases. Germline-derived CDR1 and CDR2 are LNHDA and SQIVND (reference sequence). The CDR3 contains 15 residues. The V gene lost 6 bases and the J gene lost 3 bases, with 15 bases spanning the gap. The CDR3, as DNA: TGTGCCAGTAGCCAAACGGGAGTAGGCAAAAACATTCAGTACTTC. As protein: CASSQTGVGKNIQYF.

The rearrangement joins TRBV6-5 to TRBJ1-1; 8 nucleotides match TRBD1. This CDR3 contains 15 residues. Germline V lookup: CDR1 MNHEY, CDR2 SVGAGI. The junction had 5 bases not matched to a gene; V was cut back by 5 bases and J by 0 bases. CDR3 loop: CASSPWTGMNTEAFF. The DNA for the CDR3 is TGTGCCAGCAGTCCCTGGACAGGGATGAACACTGAAGCTTTCTTT.

The DNA for the CDR3 is TGCAGCGTTGATAAAGTGCGACAGGGGAACTATGGCTACACCTTC. As protein: CSVDKVRQGNYGYTF. The V gene is TRBV29-1, the J gene TRBJ1-2; 8 nucleotides agree with TRBD1. Germline CDR1 SQVTM, CDR2 ANQGSEA. The junction had 8 bases not matched to a gene; V was cut back by 3 bases and J by 2 bases. This CDR3 comprises 15 residues. The full variable domain, in which reference TRBV29-1 and TRBJ1-2 provide the parts outside the CDR3, is SAVISQKPSRDICQRGTSLTIQCQVDSQVTMMFWYRQQPGQSLTLIATANQGSEATYESGFVIDKFPISRPNLTFSTLTVSNMSPEDSSIYLCSVDKVRQGNYGYTFGSGTRLTVV.

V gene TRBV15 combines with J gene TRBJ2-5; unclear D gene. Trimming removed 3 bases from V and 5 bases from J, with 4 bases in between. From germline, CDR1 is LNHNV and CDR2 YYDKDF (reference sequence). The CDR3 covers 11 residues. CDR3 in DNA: TGTGCCACCAGCAGCTGGGAGACCCAGTACTTC. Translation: CATSSWETQYF. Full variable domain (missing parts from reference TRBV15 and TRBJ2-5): DAMVIQNPRYQVTQFGKPVTLSCSQTLNHNVMYWYQQKSSQAPKLLFHYYDKDFNNEADTPDNFQSRRPNTSFCFLDIRSPGLGDTAMYLCATSSWETQYFGPGTRLLVL.

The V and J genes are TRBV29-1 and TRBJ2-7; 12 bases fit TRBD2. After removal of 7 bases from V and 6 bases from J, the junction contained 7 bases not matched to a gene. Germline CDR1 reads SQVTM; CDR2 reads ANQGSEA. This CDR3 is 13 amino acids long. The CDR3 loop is CSGTLAGGGEQYF. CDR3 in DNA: TGCAGCGGGACCCTAGCGGGAGGGGGCGAGCAGTACTTC.

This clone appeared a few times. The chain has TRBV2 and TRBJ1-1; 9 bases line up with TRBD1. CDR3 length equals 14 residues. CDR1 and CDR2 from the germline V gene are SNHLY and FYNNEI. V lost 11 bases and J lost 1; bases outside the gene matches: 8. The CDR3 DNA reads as TGTGCCGTCCTTAGGGACAGGGCGAACACTGAAGCTTTCTTT. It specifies CAVLRDRANTEAFF.

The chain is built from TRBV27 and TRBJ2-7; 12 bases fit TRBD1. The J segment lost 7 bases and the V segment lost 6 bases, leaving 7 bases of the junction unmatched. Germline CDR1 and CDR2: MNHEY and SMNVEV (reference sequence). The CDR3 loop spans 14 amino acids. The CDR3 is CASSSGTGGKEQYF. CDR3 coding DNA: TGTGCCAGCAGCTCCGGGACAGGGGGCAAGGAGCAGTACTTC.

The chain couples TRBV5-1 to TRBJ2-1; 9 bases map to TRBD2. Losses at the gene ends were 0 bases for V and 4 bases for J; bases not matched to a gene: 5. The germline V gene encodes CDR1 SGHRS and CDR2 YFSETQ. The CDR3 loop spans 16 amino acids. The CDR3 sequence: CASSLEGLAGYNEQFF. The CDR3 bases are TGCGCCAGCAGCTTGGAAGGCCTAGCGGGATACAATGAGCAGTTCTTC.

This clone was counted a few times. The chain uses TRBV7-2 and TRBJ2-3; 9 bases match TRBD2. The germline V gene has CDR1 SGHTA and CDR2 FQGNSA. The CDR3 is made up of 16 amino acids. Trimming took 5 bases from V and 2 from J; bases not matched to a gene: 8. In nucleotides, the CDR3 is TGTGCCAGCAGCCCCGGGACTAGCTTTTCCACAGATACGCAGTATTTT. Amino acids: CASSPGTSFSTDTQYF. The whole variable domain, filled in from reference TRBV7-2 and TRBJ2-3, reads GAGVSQSPSNKVTEKGKDVELRCDPISGHTALYWYRQSLGQGLEFLIYFQGNSAPDKSGLPSDRFSAERTGGSVSTLTIQRTQQEDSAVYLCASSPGTSFSTDTQYFGPGTRLTVL.

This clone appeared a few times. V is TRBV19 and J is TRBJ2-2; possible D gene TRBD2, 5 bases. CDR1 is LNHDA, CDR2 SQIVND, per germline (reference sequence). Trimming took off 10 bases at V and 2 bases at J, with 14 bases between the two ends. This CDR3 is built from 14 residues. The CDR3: CAIEGAGNTGELFF. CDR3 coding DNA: TGTGCCATTGAGGGAGCAGGAAACACCGGGGAGCTGTTTTTT.

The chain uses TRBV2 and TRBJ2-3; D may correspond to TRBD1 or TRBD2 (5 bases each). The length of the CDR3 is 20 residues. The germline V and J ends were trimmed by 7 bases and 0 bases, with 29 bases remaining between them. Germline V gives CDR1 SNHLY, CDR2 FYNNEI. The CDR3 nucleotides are TGTGCCAGCATGGAGAAGCTTAGGGACCGGCGGGTTCGTAGCACAGATACGCAGTATTTT. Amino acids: CASMEKLRDRRVRSTDTQYF.

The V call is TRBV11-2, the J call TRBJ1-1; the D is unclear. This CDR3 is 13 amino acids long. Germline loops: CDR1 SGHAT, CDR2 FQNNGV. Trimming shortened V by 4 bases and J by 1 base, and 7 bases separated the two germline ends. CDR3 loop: CASSSRGNTEAFF. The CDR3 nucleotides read TGTGCCAGCAGCTCTCGGGGGAACACTGAAGCTTTCTTT.

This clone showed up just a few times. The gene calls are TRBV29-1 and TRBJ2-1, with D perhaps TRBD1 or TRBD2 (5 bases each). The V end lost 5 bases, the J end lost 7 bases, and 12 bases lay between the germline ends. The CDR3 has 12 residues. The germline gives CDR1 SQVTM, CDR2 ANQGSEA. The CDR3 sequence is CSVNGGSNEQFF. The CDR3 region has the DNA TGCAGCGTTAATGGGGGTTCAAATGAGCAGTTCTTC.

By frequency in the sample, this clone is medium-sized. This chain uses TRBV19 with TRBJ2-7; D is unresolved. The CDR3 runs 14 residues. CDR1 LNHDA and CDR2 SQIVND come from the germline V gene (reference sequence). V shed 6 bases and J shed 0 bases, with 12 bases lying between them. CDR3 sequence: CASRPRADSYEQYF. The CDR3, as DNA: TGTGCCAGTAGGCCCCGGGCCGACTCCTACGAGCAGTACTTC.

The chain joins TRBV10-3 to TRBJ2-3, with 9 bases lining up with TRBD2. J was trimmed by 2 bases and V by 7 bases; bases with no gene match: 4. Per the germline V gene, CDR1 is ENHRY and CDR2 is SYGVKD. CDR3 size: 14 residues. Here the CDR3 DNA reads TGTGCCATCAAGCCTAGCGGGACCACAGATACGCAGTATTTT. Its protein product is CAIKPSGTTDTQYF.